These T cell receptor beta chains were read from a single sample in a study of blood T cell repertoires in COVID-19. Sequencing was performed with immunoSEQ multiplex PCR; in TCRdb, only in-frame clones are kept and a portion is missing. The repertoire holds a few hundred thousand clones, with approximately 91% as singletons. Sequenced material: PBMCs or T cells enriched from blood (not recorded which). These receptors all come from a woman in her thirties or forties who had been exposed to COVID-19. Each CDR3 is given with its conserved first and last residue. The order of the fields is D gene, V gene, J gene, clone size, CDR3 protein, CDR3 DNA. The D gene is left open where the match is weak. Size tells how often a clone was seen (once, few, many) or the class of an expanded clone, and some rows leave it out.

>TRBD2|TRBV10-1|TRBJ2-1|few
CASSEDTGTSGRAVYEQFF
TGCGCCAGCAGTGAGGACACCGGGACTAGCGGGAGGGCCGTATACGAGCAGTTCTTC
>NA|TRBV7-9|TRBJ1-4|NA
CASSRPPGEKLFF
TGTGCCAGCAGCCGGCCACCGGGTGAAAAACTGTTTTTT
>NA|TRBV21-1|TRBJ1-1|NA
CASSKALIEGQLNTEAFF
TGTGCCAGCAGCAAAGCGCTCATCGAGGGACAGTTGAACACTGAAGCTTTCTTT
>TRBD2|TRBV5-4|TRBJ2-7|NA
CASSSRTSGGLLRSYEQYF
TGTGCCAGCAGCTCCCGGACTAGCGGGGGGTTACTACGTTCCTACGAGCAGTACTTC
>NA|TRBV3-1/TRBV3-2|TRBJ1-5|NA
CASSQGRSSNQPQHF
TGTGCCAGCAGCCAAGGGAGGTCCAGCAATCAGCCCCAGCATTTT
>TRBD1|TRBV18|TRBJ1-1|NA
CASSPREGAGTEAFF
TGTGCCAGCTCACCACGCGAGGGGGCTGGCACTGAAGCTTTCTTT
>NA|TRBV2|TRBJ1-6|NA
CASSPLNSPLHF
TGTGCCAGCAGTCCTCTGAATTCACCCCTCCACTTT
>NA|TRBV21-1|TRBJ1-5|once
CANKRGHSPGDNQPQHF
TGTGCCAACAAGAGGGGGCATTCCCCAGGTGACAATCAGCCCCAGCATTTT
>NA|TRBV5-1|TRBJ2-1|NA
CASRAGSNEQFF
TGCGCCAGCAGGGCCGGGTCCAATGAGCAGTTCTTC
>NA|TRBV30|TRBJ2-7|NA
CACETVATYEQYF
TGTGCCTGCGAGACAGTCGCTACCTACGAGCAGTACTTC
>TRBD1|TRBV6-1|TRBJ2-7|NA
CASSESYGFHNRGRLDEQYF
TGTGCCAGCAGTGAATCCTACGGGTTTCATAACAGGGGGCGACTAGACGAGCAGTACTTC
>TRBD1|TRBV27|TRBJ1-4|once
CASSSGQGWEKLFF
TGTGCCAGCAGTTCCGGACAGGGGTGGGAAAAACTGTTTTTT
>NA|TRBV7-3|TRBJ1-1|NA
CASSLSGGSVNTEAFF
TGTGCCAGCAGCTTATCAGGCGGGTCGGTGAACACTGAAGCTTTCTTT
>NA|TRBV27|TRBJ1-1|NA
CASSFTQGEAFF
TGTGCCAGCAGTTTTACTCAGGGTGAAGCTTTCTTT
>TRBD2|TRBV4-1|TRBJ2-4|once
CASSQGGASGRGRNIQYF
TGCGCCAGCAGCCAGGGGGGGGCTAGCGGGAGGGGAAGAAACATTCAGTACTTC
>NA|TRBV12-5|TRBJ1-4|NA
CASGLQRGPEGTNEKLFF
TGTGCTAGTGGTTTGCAAAGAGGCCCCGAAGGCACTAATGAAAAACTGTTTTTT
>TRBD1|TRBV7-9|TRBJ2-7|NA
CASSSTGGEQYF
TGTGCCAGCAGCTCGACAGGGGGCGAGCAGTACTTC
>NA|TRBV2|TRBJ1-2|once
CASTSGPRYGYTF
TGTGCCAGCACGAGCGGGCCGCGTTATGGCTACACCTTC
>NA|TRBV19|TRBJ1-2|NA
CASRPIAQGEGYTF
TGTGCCAGTAGACCCATAGCCCAAGGGGAAGGCTACACCTTC
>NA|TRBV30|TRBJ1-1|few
CAWSRTGSTTMNTEAFF
TGTGCCTGGAGTAGAACAGGGAGTACCACTATGAACACTGAAGCTTTCTTT
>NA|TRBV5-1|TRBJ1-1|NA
CASSSRQLQNTEAFF
TGCGCCAGCAGCTCTCGACAGTTACAGAACACTGAAGCTTTCTTT
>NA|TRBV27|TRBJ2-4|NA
CASSSSPGGGSGSKNIQYF
TGTGCCAGCAGTTCTAGTCCCGGGGGCGGGAGTGGGTCCAAAAACATTCAGTACTTC
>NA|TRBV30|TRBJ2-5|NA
CAWRVRETQYF
TGTGCCTGGAGAGTACGGGAGACCCAGTACTTC